These T cell receptor beta chains were read from a single sample in a study of blood T cells in healthy people across ages. TCRdb recomputed calls from the 5' RACE reads with MiXCR, one row per CDR3 protein. The sample has about 800,000 distinct CDR3 sequences; around 25% are singletons. These data are also associated with another study on T cells of mothers and their children.

The source material was blood. The receptors were gathered from a boy younger than 18 in good health. The CDR3 runs from the conserved cysteine through the conserved F or W. The order of the fields is clone size, V gene, D gene, J gene, CDR3 protein, CDR3 DNA. A D gene is named only where the DNA matches it firmly. The listing skips clone size in some rows; elsewhere it reads once, few, many or a size class.

abundance: .
v_gene: TRBV12-3/TRBV12-4
d_gene: .
j_gene: TRBJ1-4
CDR3aa: CASSLLTPSGEKLFF
CDR3nt: TGTGCCAGCAGTTTACTTACCCCTTCCGGCGAAAAACTGTTTTTT

abundance: few
v_gene: TRBV9
d_gene: .
j_gene: TRBJ1-2
CDR3aa: CASSEPGYGYTF
CDR3nt: TGTGCCAGCAGCGAGCCTGGCTATGGCTACACCTTC

abundance: .
v_gene: TRBV11-1
d_gene: .
j_gene: TRBJ2-1
CDR3aa: CASRPERGSYNEQFF
CDR3nt: TGTGCCAGCAGACCGGAGAGGGGCTCCTACAATGAGCAGTTCTTC

abundance: .
v_gene: TRBV28
d_gene: .
j_gene: TRBJ2-3
CDR3aa: CASSPDTLTDTQYF
CDR3nt: TGTGCCAGCAGTCCCGACACCCTCACAGATACGCAGTATTTT

abundance: .
v_gene: TRBV21-1
d_gene: .
j_gene: TRBJ1-4
CDR3aa: CASSKGDGEKLFF
CDR3nt: TGTGCCAGCAGCAAAGGGGACGGCGAAAAACTGTTTTTT

abundance: .
v_gene: TRBV27
d_gene: .
j_gene: TRBJ2-7
CDR3aa: CASSGAHSYEQYF
CDR3nt: TGTGCCAGCAGCGGAGCTCACTCCTACGAGCAGTACTTC

abundance: few
v_gene: TRBV20-1
d_gene: .
j_gene: TRBJ1-5
CDR3aa: CSAREPDSGDQPQHF
CDR3nt: TGCAGTGCTAGAGAACCCGACTCAGGGGATCAGCCCCAGCATTTT

abundance: few
v_gene: TRBV7-3
d_gene: .
j_gene: TRBJ1-1
CDR3aa: CASSADSNTEAFF
CDR3nt: TGTGCCAGCAGTGCCGACTCCAACACTGAAGCTTTCTTT

abundance: many
v_gene: TRBV28
d_gene: .
j_gene: TRBJ1-5
CDR3aa: CATLRGDNQPQHF
CDR3nt: TGTGCCACACTTCGGGGGGACAATCAGCCCCAGCATTTT

abundance: few
v_gene: TRBV6-6
d_gene: .
j_gene: TRBJ1-5
CDR3aa: CASSPPRDLNQPQHF
CDR3nt: TGTGCCAGCAGTCCGCCCCGGGACCTTAATCAGCCCCAGCATTTT

abundance: .
v_gene: TRBV28
d_gene: .
j_gene: TRBJ1-4
CDR3aa: CASSLSHEKLFF
CDR3nt: TGTGCCAGCAGTTTATCCCATGAAAAACTGTTTTTT

abundance: once
v_gene: TRBV3-1
d_gene: TRBD2
j_gene: TRBJ2-3
CDR3aa: CASSHSTSGGDDTQYF
CDR3nt: TGTGCCAGCAGCCACTCTACTAGCGGGGGGGACGATACGCAGTATTTT

abundance: .
v_gene: TRBV20-1
d_gene: TRBD1
j_gene: TRBJ1-6
CDR3aa: CSARDSRQGSYNSPLHF
CDR3nt: TGCAGTGCTAGAGATAGTCGACAGGGATCCTATAATTCACCCCTCCACTTT

abundance: few
v_gene: TRBV6-6
d_gene: .
j_gene: TRBJ2-3
CDR3aa: CASIAARTDTQYF
CDR3nt: TGTGCCAGCATTGCGGCCCGCACAGATACGCAGTATTTT

abundance: .
v_gene: TRBV13
d_gene: .
j_gene: TRBJ2-7
CDR3aa: CASRRQGTSYEQYF
CDR3nt: TGTGCCAGCAGGCGCCAGGGGACGTCCTACGAGCAGTACTTC

abundance: few
v_gene: TRBV7-3
d_gene: .
j_gene: TRBJ2-5
CDR3aa: CASSFIPEETQYF
CDR3nt: TGTGCCAGCAGCTTCATCCCCGAAGAGACCCAGTACTTC

abundance: few
v_gene: TRBV6-2/TRBV6-3
d_gene: .
j_gene: TRBJ2-4
CDR3aa: CASSRDGNIQYF
CDR3nt: TGTGCCAGCAGTCGGGACGGAAACATTCAGTACTTC

abundance: few
v_gene: TRBV20-1
d_gene: .
j_gene: TRBJ1-4
CDR3aa: CSARDLEGLGEKLFF
CDR3nt: TGCAGTGCTAGAGATCTGGAGGGGTTGGGTGAAAAACTGTTTTTT

abundance: few
v_gene: TRBV5-1
d_gene: .
j_gene: TRBJ2-7
CDR3aa: CASGVDVGITYEQYF
CDR3nt: TGCGCCAGCGGGGTCGACGTGGGGATTACCTACGAGCAGTACTTC

abundance: .
v_gene: TRBV7-9
d_gene: .
j_gene: TRBJ1-2
CDR3aa: CASSRPGTEGYTF
CDR3nt: TGTGCCAGCAGCCGACCGGGGACTGAGGGCTACACCTTC

abundance: .
v_gene: TRBV6-1
d_gene: .
j_gene: TRBJ1-1
CDR3aa: CASSGLREAFF
CDR3nt: TGTGCCAGCAGTGGACTCCGAGAAGCTTTCTTT

abundance: .
v_gene: TRBV29-1
d_gene: .
j_gene: TRBJ1-1
CDR3aa: CSVEWDIEAFF
CDR3nt: TGCAGCGTTGAATGGGACATCGAAGCTTTCTTT

abundance: many
v_gene: TRBV6-4
d_gene: .
j_gene: TRBJ1-2
CDR3aa: CASSVGLGSYGYTF
CDR3nt: TGTGCCAGCAGTGTCGGGCTCGGCAGTTATGGCTACACCTTC

abundance: .
v_gene: TRBV27
d_gene: .
j_gene: TRBJ1-2
CDR3aa: CASSFFRGRRRYGYTF
CDR3nt: TGTGCCAGCAGTTTTTTTAGGGGCAGGCGCCGCTATGGCTACACCTTC

abundance: few
v_gene: TRBV20-1
d_gene: .
j_gene: TRBJ2-3
CDR3aa: CSAGAGATDTQYF
CDR3nt: TGCAGTGCTGGGGCGGGGGCAACAGATACGCAGTATTTT

abundance: many
v_gene: TRBV7-2
d_gene: .
j_gene: TRBJ2-1
CDR3aa: CASSLADSYNEQFF
CDR3nt: TGTGCCAGCAGCTTAGCGGACAGCTACAATGAGCAGTTCTTC

abundance: .
v_gene: TRBV6-5
d_gene: .
j_gene: TRBJ2-5
CDR3aa: CASSSILGSETQYF
CDR3nt: TGTGCCAGCAGTTCAATACTAGGGTCAGAGACCCAGTACTTC

abundance: .
v_gene: TRBV7-2
d_gene: TRBD2
j_gene: TRBJ2-1
CDR3aa: CASSLASSGGLNEQFF
CDR3nt: TGCGCCAGCAGCTTAGCGAGTAGCGGGGGCCTCAATGAGCAGTTCTTC

abundance: .
v_gene: TRBV29-1
d_gene: .
j_gene: TRBJ2-1
CDR3aa: CSPPTQYNEQFF
CDR3nt: TGCAGCCCACCGACCCAATACAACGAGCAGTTCTTC

abundance: .
v_gene: TRBV29-1
d_gene: TRBD1
j_gene: TRBJ2-7
CDR3aa: CSVRGQALSYELYF
CDR3nt: TGCAGCGTGAGAGGACAGGCGCTATCCTACGAGCTGTACTTC

abundance: many
v_gene: TRBV20-1
d_gene: .
j_gene: TRBJ2-1
CDR3aa: CSASGQGLDSSYNEQFF
CDR3nt: TGCAGTGCTTCGGGACAGGGACTAGATTCATCCTACAATGAGCAGTTCTTC

abundance: .
v_gene: TRBV4-3
d_gene: TRBD1
j_gene: TRBJ1-2
CDR3aa: CASSPATGRDDGYTF
CDR3nt: TGCGCCAGCAGCCCCGCGACAGGGCGGGACGATGGCTACACCTTC

abundance: .
v_gene: TRBV9
d_gene: .
j_gene: TRBJ1-3
CDR3aa: CASSVGRGGNTIYF
CDR3nt: TGTGCCAGCAGCGTAGGCAGGGGCGGAAACACCATATATTTT

abundance: .
v_gene: TRBV20-1
d_gene: .
j_gene: TRBJ1-4
CDR3aa: CSGGRNEKLFF
CDR3nt: TGCAGTGGGGGACGTAATGAAAAACTGTTTTTT

abundance: .
v_gene: TRBV13
d_gene: TRBD1
j_gene: TRBJ2-1
CDR3aa: CASSLWGQGSYNEQFF
CDR3nt: TGTGCCAGCAGCTTATGGGGACAGGGTTCGTACAATGAGCAGTTCTTC

abundance: .
v_gene: TRBV2
d_gene: .
j_gene: TRBJ2-7
CDR3aa: CASSERGYYEQYF
CDR3nt: TGTGCCAGCAGTGAACGGGGCTACTACGAGCAGTACTTC

abundance: many
v_gene: TRBV29-1
d_gene: .
j_gene: TRBJ2-5
CDR3aa: CSGSDSQETQYF
CDR3nt: TGCAGCGGGTCGGACAGCCAAGAGACCCAGTACTTC

abundance: .
v_gene: TRBV7-2
d_gene: TRBD2
j_gene: TRBJ2-7
CDR3aa: CASSLGTSGRNSYEQYF
CDR3nt: TGTGCCAGCAGCTTGGGGACTAGCGGGAGGAACAGCTACGAGCAGTACTTC

abundance: .
v_gene: TRBV7-9
d_gene: .
j_gene: TRBJ1-4
CDR3aa: CASSSSYSDKLFF
CDR3nt: TGTGCCAGCAGCTCTTCTTACAGCGACAAACTGTTTTTT

abundance: few
v_gene: TRBV6-5
d_gene: .
j_gene: TRBJ2-5
CDR3aa: CASSYGRLLETQYF
CDR3nt: TGTGCCAGCAGTTACGGCAGGTTGCTAGAGACCCAGTACTTC